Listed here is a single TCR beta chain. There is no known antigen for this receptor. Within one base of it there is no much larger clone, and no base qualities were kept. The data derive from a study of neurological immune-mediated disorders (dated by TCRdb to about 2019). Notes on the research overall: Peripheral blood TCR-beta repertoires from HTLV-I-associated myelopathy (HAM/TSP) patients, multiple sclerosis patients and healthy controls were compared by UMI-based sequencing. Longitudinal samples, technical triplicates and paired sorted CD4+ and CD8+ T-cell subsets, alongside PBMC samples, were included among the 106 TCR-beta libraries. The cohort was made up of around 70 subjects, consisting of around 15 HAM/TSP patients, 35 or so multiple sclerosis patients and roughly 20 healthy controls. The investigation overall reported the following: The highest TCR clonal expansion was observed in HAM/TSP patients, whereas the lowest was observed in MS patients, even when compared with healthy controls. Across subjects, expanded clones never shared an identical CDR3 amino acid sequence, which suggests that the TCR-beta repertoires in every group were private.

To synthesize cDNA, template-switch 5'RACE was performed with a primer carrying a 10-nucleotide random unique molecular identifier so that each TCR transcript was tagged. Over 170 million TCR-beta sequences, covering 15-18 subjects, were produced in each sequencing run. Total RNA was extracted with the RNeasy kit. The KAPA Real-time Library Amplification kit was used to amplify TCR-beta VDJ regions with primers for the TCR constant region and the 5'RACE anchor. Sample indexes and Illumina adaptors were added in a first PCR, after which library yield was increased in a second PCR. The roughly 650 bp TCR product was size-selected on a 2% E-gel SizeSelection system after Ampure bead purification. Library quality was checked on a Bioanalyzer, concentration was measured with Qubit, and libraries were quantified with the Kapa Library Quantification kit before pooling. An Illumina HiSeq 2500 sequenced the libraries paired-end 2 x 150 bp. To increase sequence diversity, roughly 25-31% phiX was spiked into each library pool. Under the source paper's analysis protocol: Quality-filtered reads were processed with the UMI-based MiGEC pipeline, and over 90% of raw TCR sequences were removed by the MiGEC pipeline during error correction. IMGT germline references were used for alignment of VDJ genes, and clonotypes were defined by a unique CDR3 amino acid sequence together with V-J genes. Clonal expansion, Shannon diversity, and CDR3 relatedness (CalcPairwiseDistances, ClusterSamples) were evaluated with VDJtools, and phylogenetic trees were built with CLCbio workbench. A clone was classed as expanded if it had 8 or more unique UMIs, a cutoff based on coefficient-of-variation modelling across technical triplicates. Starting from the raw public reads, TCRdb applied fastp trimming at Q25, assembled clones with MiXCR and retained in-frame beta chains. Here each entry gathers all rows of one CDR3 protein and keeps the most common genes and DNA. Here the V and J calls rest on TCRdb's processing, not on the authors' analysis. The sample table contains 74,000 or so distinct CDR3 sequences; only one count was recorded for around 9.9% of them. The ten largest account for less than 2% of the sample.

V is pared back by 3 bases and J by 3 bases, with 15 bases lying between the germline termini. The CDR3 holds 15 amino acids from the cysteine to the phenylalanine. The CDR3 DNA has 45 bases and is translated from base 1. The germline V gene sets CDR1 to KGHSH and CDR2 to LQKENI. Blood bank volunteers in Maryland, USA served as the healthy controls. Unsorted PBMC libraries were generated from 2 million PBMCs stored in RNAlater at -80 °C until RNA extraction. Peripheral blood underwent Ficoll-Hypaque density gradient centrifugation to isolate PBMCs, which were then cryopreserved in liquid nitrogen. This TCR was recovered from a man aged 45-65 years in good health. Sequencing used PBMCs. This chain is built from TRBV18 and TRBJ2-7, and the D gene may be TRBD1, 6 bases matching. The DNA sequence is TGTGCCAGCTCACCCCTACAGGGTTTGTACTACGAGCAGTACTTC. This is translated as CASSPLQGLYYEQYF.